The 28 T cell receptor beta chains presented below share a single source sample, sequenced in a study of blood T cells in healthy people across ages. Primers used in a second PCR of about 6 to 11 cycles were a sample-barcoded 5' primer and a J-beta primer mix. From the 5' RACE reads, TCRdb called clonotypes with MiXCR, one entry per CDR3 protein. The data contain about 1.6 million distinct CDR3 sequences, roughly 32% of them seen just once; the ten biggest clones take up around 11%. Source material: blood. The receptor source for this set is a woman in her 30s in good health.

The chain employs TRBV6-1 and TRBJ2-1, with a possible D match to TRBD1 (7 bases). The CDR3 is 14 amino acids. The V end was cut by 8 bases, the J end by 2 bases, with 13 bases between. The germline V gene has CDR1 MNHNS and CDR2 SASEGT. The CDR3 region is CASWAGTAYNEQFF. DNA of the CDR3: TGTGCCAGCTGGGCGGGGACAGCCTACAATGAGCAGTTCTTC.

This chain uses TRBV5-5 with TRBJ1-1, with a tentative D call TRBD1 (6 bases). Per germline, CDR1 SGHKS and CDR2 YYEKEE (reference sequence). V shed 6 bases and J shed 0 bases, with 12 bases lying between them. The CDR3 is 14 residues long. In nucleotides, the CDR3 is TGTGCCAGCACAGGACAGACCTTGAACACTGAAGCTTTCTTT. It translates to CASTGQTLNTEAFF.

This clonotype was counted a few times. The CDR3 sequence: CSARDWTKETQYF. The CDR3 coding sequence is TGCAGTGCTAGAGATTGGACCAAAGAGACCCAGTACTTC. The J gene is TRBJ2-5, the V gene TRBV20-1, with D hard to call. Germline assignment: CDR1 DFQATT and CDR2 SNEGSKA (reference sequence). V was shortened by 0 bases and J by 3 bases, with 8 bases between the two germline ends. The CDR3 has 13 residues.

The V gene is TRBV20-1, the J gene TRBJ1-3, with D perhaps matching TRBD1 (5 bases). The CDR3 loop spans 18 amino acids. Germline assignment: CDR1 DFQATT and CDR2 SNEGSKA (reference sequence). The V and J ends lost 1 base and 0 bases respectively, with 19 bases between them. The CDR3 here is CSARAPRRQGFSGNTIYF. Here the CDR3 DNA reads TGCAGTGCTAGAGCACCCCGGAGGCAGGGATTCTCTGGAAACACCATATATTTT.

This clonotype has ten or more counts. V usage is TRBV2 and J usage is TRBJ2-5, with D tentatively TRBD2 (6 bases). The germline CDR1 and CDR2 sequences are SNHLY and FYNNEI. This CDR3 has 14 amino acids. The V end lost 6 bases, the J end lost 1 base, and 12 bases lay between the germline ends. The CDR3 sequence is CASSSGEIQETQYF. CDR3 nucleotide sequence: TGTGCCAGCAGCTCGGGGGAGATCCAAGAGACCCAGTACTTC.

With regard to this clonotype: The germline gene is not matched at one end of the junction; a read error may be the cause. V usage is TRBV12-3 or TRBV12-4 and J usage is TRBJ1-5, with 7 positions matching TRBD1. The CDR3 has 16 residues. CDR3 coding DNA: TGTGCCAGCAGCAGACAGGGAACGAGCAGCAATCAGCTCCAGCATTTT. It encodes CASSRQGTSSNQLQHF.

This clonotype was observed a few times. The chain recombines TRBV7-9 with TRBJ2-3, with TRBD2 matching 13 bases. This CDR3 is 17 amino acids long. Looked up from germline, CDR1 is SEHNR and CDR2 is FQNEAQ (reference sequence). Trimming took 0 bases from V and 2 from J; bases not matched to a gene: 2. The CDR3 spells CASSLAGLAGFTDTQYF. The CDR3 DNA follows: TGTGCCAGCAGCTTAGCGGGACTAGCGGGGTTCACAGATACGCAGTATTTT.

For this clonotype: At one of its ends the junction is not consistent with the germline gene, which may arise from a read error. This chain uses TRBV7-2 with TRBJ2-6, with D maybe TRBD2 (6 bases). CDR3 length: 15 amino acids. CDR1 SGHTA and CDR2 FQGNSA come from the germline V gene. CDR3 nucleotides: TGTGCCAGCAGCTTTCGGGGGACTGGGGCCAACGTCCCGACTTTC. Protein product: CASSFRGTGANVPTF.

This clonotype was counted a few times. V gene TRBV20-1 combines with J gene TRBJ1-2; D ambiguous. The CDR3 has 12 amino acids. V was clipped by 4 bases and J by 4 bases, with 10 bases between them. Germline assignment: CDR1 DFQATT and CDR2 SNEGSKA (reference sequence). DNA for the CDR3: TGCAGTGCTACCCTGGGATCCTATGGCTACACCTTC. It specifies CSATLGSYGYTF.

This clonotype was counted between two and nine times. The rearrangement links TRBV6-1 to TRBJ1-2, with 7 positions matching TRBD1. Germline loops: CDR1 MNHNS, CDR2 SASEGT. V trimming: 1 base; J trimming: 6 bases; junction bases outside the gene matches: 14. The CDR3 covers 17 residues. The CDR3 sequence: CASSEDWQGDKANGYTF. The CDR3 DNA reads TGTGCCAGCAGTGAAGATTGGCAGGGGGATAAGGCTAATGGCTACACCTTC.

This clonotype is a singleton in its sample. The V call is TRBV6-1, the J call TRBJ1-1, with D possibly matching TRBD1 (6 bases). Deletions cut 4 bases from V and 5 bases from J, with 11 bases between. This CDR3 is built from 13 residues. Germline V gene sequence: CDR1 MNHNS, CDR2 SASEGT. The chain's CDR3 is CASSGTALTEAFF. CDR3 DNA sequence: TGTGCCAGCAGTGGGACAGCTCTTACTGAAGCTTTCTTT.

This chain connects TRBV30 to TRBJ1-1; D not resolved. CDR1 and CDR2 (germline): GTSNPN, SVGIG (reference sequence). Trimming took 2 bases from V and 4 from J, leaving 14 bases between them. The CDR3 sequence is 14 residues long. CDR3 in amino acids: CAWSSGIGSTEAFF. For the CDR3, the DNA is TGTGCCTGGAGTTCGGGAATCGGTAGCACTGAAGCTTTCTTT.

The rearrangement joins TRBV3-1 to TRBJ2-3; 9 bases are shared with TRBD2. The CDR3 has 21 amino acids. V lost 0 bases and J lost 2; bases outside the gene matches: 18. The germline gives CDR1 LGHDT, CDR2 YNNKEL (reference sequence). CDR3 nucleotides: TGTGCCAGCAGCCAAGATCAATTAGCGGGAGCCCGTTTTGCGTACACAGATACGCAGTATTTT. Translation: CASSQDQLAGARFAYTDTQYF.

The CDR3 spells CASSSWVAGGQETQYF. The DNA of the CDR3 is TGTGCCAGCAGCTCCTGGGTAGCGGGAGGGCAAGAGACCCAGTACTTC. The rearrangement joins TRBV5-4 to TRBJ2-5; 11 nucleotides agree with TRBD2. Trimming took 3 bases from V and 2 from J; bases not matched to a gene: 6. There are 16 residues in the CDR3. Per the germline V gene, CDR1 is SGHNT and CDR2 is YYREEE (reference sequence).

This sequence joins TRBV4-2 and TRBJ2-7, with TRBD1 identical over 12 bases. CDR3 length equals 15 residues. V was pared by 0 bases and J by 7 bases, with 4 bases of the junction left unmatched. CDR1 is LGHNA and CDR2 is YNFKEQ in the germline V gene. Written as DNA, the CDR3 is TGTGCCAGCAGCCAAGAGGGGACAGGGGGCAGGGAGCAGTACTTC. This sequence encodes CASSQEGTGGREQYF.

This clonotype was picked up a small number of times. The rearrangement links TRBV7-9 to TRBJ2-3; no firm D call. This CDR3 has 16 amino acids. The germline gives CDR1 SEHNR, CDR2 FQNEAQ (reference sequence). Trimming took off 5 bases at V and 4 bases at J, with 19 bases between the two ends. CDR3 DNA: TGTGCCAGCAGCAATCCCGTCCGGTTCTTCCCAGATACGCAGTATTTT. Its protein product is CASSNPVRFFPDTQYF. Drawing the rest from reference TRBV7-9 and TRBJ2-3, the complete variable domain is DTGVSQNPRHKITKRGQNVTFRCDPISEHNRLYWYRQTLGQGPEFLTYFQNEAQLEKSRLLSDRFSAERPKGSFSTLEIQRTEQGDSAMYLCASSNPVRFFPDTQYFGPGTRLTVL.

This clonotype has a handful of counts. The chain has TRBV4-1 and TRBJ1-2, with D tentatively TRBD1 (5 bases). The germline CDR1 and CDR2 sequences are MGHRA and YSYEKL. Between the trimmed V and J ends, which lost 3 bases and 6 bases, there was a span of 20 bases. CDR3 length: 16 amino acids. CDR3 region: CASSQQPGEGLDGYTF. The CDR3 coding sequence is TGCGCCAGCAGCCAGCAACCGGGGGAGGGTTTGGATGGCTACACCTTC.

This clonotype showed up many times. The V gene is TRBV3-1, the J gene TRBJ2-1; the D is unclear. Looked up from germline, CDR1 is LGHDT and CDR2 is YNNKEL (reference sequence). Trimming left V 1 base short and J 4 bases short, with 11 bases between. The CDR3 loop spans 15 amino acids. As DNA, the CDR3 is TGTGCCAGCAGCCAAGTCCCGCTACAATACAATGAGCAGTTCTTC. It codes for CASSQVPLQYNEQFF.

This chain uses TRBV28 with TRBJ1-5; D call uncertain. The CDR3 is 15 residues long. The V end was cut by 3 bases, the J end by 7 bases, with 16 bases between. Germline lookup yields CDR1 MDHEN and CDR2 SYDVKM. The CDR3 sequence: CASSFSPEVGQPQHF. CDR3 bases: TGTGCCAGCAGTTTTTCCCCGGAGGTAGGACAGCCCCAGCATTTT.

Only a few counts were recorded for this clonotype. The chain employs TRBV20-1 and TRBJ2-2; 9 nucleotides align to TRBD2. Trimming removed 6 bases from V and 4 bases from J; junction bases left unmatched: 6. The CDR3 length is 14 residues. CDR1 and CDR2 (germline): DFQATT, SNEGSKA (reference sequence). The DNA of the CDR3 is TGCAGTGCCCAAGCGGGAGGCGGCACCGGGGAGCTGTTTTTT. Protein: CSAQAGGGTGELFF.

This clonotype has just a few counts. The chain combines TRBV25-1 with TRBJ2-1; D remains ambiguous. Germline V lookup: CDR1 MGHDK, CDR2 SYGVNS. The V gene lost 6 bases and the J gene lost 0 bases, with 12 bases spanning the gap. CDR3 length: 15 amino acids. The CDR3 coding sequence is TGTGCCAGCAGCCACTCCCCGAGCTCCTACAATGAGCAGTTCTTC. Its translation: CASSHSPSSYNEQFF.

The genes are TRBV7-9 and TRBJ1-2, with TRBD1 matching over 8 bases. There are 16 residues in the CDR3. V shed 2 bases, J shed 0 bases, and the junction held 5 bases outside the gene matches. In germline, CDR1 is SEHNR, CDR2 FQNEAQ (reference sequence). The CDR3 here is CASSLLDRATNYGYTF. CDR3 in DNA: TGTGCCAGCAGCTTACTGGACAGGGCAACTAACTATGGCTACACCTTC.

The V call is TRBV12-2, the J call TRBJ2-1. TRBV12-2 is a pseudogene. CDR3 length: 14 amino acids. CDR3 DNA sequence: TGTGCAAGTCGCGAACGTCCCTCCTACAATGAGCAGTTCTTC. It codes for CASRERPSYNEQFF.

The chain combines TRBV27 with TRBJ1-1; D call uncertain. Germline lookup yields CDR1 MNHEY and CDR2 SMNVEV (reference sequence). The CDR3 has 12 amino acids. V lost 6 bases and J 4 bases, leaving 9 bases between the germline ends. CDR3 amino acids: CASSLRVTEAFF. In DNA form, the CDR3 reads TGTGCCAGCAGCTTGAGGGTCACTGAAGCTTTCTTT.

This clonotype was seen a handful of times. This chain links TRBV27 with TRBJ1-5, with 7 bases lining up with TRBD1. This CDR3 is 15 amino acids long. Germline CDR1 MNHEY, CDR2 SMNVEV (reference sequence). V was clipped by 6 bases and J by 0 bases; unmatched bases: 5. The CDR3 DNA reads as TGTGCCAGCAGACGACAGGGCCCTAGCAATCAGCCCCAGCATTTT. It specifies CASRRQGPSNQPQHF.

The DNA of the CDR3 is TGTGCCTGGAGCGTACAGGGAGGTTTGGAGCCCCAGCATTTT. It is translated as CAWSVQGGLEPQHF. The V gene is TRBV30, the J gene TRBJ1-5; D possibly corresponds to TRBD1 (6 bases). CDR1 and CDR2 from the germline V gene are GTSNPN and SVGIG (reference sequence). The ends were cut back, 3 bases at V and 8 bases at J, with 17 bases in the middle. The CDR3 spans 14 residues.

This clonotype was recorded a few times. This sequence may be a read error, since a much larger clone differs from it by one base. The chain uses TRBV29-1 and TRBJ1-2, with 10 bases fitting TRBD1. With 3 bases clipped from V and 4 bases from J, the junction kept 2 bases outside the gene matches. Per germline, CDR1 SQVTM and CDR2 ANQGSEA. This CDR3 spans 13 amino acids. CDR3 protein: CSVDRTGGYGYTF. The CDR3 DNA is TGCAGCGTTGATAGGACAGGGGGCTATGGCTACACCTTC.

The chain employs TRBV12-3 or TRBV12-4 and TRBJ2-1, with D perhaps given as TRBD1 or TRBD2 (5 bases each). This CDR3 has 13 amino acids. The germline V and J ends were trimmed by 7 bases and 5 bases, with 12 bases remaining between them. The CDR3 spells CASTLGPHNEQFF. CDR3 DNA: TGTGCCAGCACCTTGGGACCACACAATGAGCAGTTCTTC.